This T cell receptor (beta chain) was recovered during a study of regulatory T cells in long-lasting Graves disease. Study-level points and caveats: There was favoring of TRBV28, TRBJ1-2 and TRBJ2-5 in persistent disease.

In the case of this clonotype: Its target is not known.

As to time point: persistent/refractory GD, antithyroid drugs over 5 years with positive TRAb. The TCR library was prepared using RNA isolated from PBMCs. Guidelines of the American Thyroid Association were used to diagnose Graves' disease. EDTA tubes received approximately 9 milliliters of drawn peripheral blood. V was pared by 8 bases and J by 1 base, with 12 bases of the junction left unmatched. The germline gives CDR1 MNHNS, CDR2 SASEGT. The CDR3 has 16 amino acids. For TCR beta, libraries came from iRepertoire HTBI primers and Arm-PCR of CDR3 regions. In the authors' methods: Spanning all samples, the identified segments comprised about 62 TRBV and approximately 15 TRBJ. One entry per CDR3 protein, called by TCRdb with MiXCR from the multiplex PCR reads. These V and J calls are TCRdb output, not the study's own analysis. The sample comprises under 500,000 distinct CDR3 sequences, roughly 20% of which are singletons, and 7% to 9.5% rests with the top ten.

The sequence derives from a female donor with Graves disease. The chain employs TRBV6-1 and TRBJ1-1, with 8 bases identical to TRBD1. Source: peripheral blood mononuclear cells (PBMCs), taken when the disease was refractory, from a patient treated with antithyroid drugs. The CDR3 loop is CASQVGQDLWNTEAFF. CDR3 in DNA: TGTGCCAGCCAAGTGGGACAGGACTTATGGAACACTGAAGCTTTCTTT.